This entry concerns a single TCR beta chain. Authors' data handling: Cell counts per sample came from amplifying reference gene primers. Assay: immunoSEQ multiplex PCR; the TCRdb copy retains only in-frame clones and omits some. That table gives V, J and clone size, and the DNA gave D and trimming. The sample yields 50,000 or so clones, 90% seen once. V lost 7 bases and J 5 bases, leaving 11 bases between the germline ends. Germline CDR1 and CDR2: MNHNY and SVGAGI (reference sequence). The CDR3 runs 12 residues. The source of the sample is a study of blood T cell repertoires in COVID-19. Study details: T cells, B-cell-depleted T cells, or PBMCs supplied cDNA or gDNA.

V gene TRBV6-6 combines with J gene TRBJ2-5; no firm D call. The TCR comes from a woman of 80 years or more with acute or convalescent COVID-19. The sample was peripheral blood. The CDR3 DNA reads TGTGCCAGCAAGACACCACAGGAGACCCAGTACTTC. Translation: CASKTPQETQYF.